This TCR beta chain was sequenced in a study of molecular identifiers for immune sequencing clone quantification. Study-level findings and limits: Highly expanded clones may be undercounted when identical TCR molecules share barcodes. Effector cells kept over 98% of their molecules in clones above 20 RNA copies, while naive cells kept under 1% there.

The use of previously described methods and listed TCR primers produced the bulk TCR libraries. A single record per CDR3 protein comes from TCRdb applying MiXCR to the PCR reads. This table holds some 96,000 distinct CDR3 sequences, approximately 25% found once. This clonotype was picked up a small number of times. What it recognizes is unknown. With 3 bases removed from V and 1 base from J, the gap between germline ends came to 13 bases. The CDR3 length is 15 residues. Germline V lookup: CDR1 LGHNA, CDR2 YSLEER. This TCR came from a human donor in good health. Some libraries in this study had Jurkat cell RNA spiked in. The rearrangement links TRBV4-3 to TRBJ2-7; a possible D gene is TRBD2 (5 bases). Sequencing input: naive CD8+ T cells from blood, with Jurkat cell RNA spiked in. As to subset: FACS-sorted CD8+CD4-CCR7+CD45RA+ naive T cells. Here the CDR3 reads CASSQGRGRSYEQYF. In DNA, the CDR3 is TGCGCCAGCAGCCAGGGCCGCGGGCGGTCCTACGAGCAGTACTTC.